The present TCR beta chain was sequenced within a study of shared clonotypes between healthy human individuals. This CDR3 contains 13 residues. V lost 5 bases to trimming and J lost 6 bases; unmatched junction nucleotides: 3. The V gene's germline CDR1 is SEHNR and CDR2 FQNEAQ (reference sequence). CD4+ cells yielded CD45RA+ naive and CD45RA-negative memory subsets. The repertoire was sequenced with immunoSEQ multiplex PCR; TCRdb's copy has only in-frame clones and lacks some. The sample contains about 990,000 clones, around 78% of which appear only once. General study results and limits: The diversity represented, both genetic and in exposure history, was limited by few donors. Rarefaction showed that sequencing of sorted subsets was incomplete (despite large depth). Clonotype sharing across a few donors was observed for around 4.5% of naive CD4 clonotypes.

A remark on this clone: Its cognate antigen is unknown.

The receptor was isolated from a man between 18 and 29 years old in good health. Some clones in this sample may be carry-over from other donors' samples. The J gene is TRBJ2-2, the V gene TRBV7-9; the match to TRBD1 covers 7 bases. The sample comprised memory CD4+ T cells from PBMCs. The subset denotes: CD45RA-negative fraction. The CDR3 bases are TGTGCCAGCAGCACAGGGGTTCCCGGGGAGCTGTTTTTT. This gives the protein CASSTGVPGELFF.